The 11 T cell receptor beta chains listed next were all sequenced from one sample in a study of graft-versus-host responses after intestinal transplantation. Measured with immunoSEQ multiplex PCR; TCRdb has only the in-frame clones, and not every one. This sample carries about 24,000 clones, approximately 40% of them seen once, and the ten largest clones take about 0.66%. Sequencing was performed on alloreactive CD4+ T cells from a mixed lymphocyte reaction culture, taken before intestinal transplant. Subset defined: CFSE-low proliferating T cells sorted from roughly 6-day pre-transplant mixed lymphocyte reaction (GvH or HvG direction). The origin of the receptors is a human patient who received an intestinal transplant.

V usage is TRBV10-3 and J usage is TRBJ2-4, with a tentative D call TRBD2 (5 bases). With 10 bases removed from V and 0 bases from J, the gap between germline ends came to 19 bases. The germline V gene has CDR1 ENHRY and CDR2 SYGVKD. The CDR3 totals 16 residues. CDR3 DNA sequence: TGTGCCACAATGATGGACTCACCGTTAGCCAAAAACATTCAGTACTTC. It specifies CATMMDSPLAKNIQYF.

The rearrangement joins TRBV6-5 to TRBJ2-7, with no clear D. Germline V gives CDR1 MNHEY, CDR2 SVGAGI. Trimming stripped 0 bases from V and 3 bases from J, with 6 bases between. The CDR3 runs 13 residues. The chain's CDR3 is CASSYSYSYEQYF. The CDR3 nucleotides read TGTGCCAGCAGTTACTCGTATAGCTACGAGCAGTACTTC.

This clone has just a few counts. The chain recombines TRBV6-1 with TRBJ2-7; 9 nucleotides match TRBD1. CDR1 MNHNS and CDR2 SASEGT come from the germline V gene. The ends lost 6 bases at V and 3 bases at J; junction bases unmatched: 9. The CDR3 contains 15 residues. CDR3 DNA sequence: TGTGCCAGCAGCCTTCCGGGACAGGGACTCTACGAGCAGTACTTC. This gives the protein CASSLPGQGLYEQYF.

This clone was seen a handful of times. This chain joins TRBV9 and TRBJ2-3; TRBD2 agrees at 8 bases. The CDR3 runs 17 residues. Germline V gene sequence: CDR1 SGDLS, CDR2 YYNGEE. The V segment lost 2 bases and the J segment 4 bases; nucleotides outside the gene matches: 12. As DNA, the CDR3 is TGTGCCAGCAGCGTTAACGGGGGGGCCAATTATCCAGATACGCAGTATTTT. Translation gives CASSVNGGANYPDTQYF.

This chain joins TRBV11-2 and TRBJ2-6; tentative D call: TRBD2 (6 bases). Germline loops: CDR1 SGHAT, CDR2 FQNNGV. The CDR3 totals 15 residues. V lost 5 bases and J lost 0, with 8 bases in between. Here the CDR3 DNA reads TGTGCCAGCAGCCAAGCGGGCTCTGGGGCCAACGTCCTGACTTTC. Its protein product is CASSQAGSGANVLTF. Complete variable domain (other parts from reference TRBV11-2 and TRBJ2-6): EAGVAQSPRYKIIEKRQSVAFWCNPISGHATLYWYQQILGQGPKLLIQFQNNGVVDDSQLPKDRFSAERLKGVDSTLKIQPAKLEDSAVYLCASSQAGSGANVLTFGAGSRLTVL.

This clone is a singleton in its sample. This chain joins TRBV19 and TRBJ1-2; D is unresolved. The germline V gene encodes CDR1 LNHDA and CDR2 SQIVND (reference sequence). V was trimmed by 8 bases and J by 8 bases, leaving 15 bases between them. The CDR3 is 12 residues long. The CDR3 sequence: CASQPPGWGYTF. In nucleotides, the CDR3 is TGTGCCAGTCAGCCCCCCGGGTGGGGCTACACCTTC.

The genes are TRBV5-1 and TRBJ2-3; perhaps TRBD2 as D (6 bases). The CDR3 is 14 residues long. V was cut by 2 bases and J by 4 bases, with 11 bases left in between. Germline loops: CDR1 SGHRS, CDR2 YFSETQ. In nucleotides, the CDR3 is TGCGCCAGCAGCTTAACCGCGGGGTCAGATACGCAGTATTTT. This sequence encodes CASSLTAGSDTQYF.

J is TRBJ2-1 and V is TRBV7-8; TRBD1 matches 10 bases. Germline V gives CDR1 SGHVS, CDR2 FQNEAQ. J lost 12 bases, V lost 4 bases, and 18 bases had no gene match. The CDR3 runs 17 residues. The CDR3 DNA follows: TGTGCCAGCAGCTCTTACTACCGGGACAGGGGTCGTAAGGGGCAGTTCTTC. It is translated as CASSSYYRDRGRKGQFF.

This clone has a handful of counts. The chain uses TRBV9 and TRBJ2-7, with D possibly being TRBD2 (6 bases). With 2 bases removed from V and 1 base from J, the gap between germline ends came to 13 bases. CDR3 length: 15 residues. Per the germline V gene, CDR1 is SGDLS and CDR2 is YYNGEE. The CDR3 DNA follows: TGTGCCAGCAGCGTGGGGGGTAGTGGTTCCTACGAGCAGTACTTC. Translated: CASSVGGSGSYEQYF.

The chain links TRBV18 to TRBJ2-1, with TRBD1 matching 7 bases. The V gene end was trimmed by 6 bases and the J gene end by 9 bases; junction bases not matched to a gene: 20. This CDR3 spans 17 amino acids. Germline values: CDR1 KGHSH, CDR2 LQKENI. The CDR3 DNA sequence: TGTGCCAGCTCCCTCGCCATTTCAGACACAGGGGACGGTGAGCAGTTCTTC. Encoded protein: CASSLAISDTGDGEQFF. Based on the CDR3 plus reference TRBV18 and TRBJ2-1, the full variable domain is NAGVMQNPRHLVRRRGQEARLRCSPMKGHSHVYWYRQLPEEGLKFMVYLQKENIIDESGMPKERFSAEFPKEGPSILRIQQVVRGDSAAYFCASSLAISDTGDGEQFFGPGTRLTVL.

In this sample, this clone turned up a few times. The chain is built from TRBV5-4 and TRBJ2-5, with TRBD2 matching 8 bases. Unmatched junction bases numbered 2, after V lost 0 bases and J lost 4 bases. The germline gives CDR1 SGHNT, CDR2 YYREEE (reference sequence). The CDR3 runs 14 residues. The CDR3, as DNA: TGTGCCAGCAGCTTGGATCTAGCGGGAGAGACCCAGTACTTC. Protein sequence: CASSLDLAGETQYF.